This TCR beta chain stems from a study of cytomegalovirus exposure and HLA in healthy donors. Across the whole study: Counted in an early data release were about 80 million unique TCRs from HLA-typed donors. Study findings and constraints: Later analysis suggested links between common viral pathogens and several top significant clusters. Later analysis showed TCR association rates varying by HLA locus, highest for DRB1 and lowest for HLA-C.

Vbeta (60) and Jbeta (13) primers were used in the PCR. The method was immunoSEQ multiplex PCR; TCRdb's version includes in-frame clones alone and lacks a portion of them. The sample yields 150,000 or so clones, roughly 80% seen once. CDR1 is SGHDN and CDR2 is FVKESK in the germline V gene. There are 17 residues in the CDR3. V lost 2 bases and J lost 3, with 18 bases in between. With respect to this clone: Its antigen is currently unknown.

V and J are TRBV14 and TRBJ2-3; tentatively, D is TRBD2 (6 bases). The source of this sequence is a man aged 25 to 40 in good health and CMV-seronegative. Source material: PBMCs. CDR3 sequence reads: CASSQTRRAFRTDTQYF. The CDR3 DNA reads as TGTGCCAGCAGCCAAACCCGGAGGGCCTTCCGTACAGATACGCAGTATTTT.